One and the same sample provided the 3 T cell receptor beta chains below, sequenced in a study of T cell responses to AZD1222 COVID-19 vaccine. Measured with immunoSEQ multiplex PCR; TCRdb has only the in-frame clones, and not every one. Among 150,000 or so clones, roughly 89% were seen once, and the ten largest hold under 2%. The sample here was peripheral blood, taken on day 0 of AZD1222 vaccination. Receptor source: an adult in good health.

This clone was observed once. This chain links TRBV5-5 with TRBJ1-5; perhaps TRBD1 as D (5 bases). The CDR3 loop spans 13 amino acids. Trimming pared 1 base from V and 4 bases from J, leaving 6 bases between. Looked up from germline, CDR1 is SGHKS and CDR2 is YYEKEE (reference sequence). CDR3 amino acids: CASSLWTNQPQHF. The DNA of the CDR3 is TGTGCCAGCAGCTTGTGGACAAATCAGCCCCAGCATTTT.

This chain connects TRBV5-1 to TRBJ1-6; 7 bases are shared with TRBD1. The V and J ends lost 2 bases and 7 bases, in that order; junction bases with no gene match: 12. CDR1 SGHRS and CDR2 YFSETQ come from the germline V gene. The CDR3 is 17 residues long. The CDR3 is CASSLRPATGTNSPLHF. As DNA, the CDR3 is TGCGCCAGCAGCTTAAGACCCGCGACAGGGACAAATTCACCCCTCCACTTT.

The chain links TRBV5-4 to TRBJ2-5, with 8 bases identical to TRBD2. Germline-derived CDR1 and CDR2 are SGHNT and YYREEE (reference sequence). The CDR3 length is 15 residues. Trimming removed 4 bases from V and 4 bases from J; junction bases left unmatched: 9. As DNA, the CDR3 is TGTGCCAGCAGCCGGGCGGTAGCGGGATCAGAGACCCAGTACTTC. As protein: CASSRAVAGSETQYF.